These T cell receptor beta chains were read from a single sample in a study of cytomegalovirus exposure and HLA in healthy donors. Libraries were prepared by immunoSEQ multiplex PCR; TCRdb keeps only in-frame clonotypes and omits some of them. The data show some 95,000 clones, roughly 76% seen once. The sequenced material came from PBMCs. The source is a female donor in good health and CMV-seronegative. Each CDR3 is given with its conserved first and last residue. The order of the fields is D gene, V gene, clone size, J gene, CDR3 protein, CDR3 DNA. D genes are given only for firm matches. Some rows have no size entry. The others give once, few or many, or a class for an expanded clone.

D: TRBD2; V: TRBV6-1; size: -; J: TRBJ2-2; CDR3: CASSRGGLNTGELFF; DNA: TGTGCCAGCAGCCGCGGGGGGCTGAACACCGGGGAGCTGTTTTTT
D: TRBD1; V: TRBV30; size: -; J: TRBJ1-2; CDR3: CAWSVRDRALYYGYTF; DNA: TGTGCCTGGAGTGTACGGGACAGGGCCCTTTACTATGGCTACACCTTC
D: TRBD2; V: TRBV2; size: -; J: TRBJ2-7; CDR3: CASSVSSGTYEQYF; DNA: TGTGCCAGCAGTGTTTCTAGCGGGACCTACGAGCAGTACTTC
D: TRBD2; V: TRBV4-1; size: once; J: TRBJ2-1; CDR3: CASSSELAGFYNEQFF; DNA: TGCGCCAGCAGCTCCGAATTAGCGGGGTTCTACAATGAGCAGTTCTTC
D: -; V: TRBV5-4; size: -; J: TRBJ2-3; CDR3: CASSLGTVVGPDTQYF; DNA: TGTGCCAGCAGCTTGGGGACAGTCGTTGGCCCAGATACGCAGTATTTT
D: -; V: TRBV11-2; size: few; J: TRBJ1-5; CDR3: CASSLGQYSNQPQHF; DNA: TGTGCCAGCAGCTTAGGACAGTATAGCAATCAGCCCCAGCATTTT
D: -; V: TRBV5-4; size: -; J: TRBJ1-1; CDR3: CASSFPGANTEAFF; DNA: TGTGCCAGCAGCTTTCCAGGGGCCAACACTGAAGCTTTCTTT
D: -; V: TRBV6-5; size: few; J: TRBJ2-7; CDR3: CASSEVTDIYEQYF; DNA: TGTGCCAGCAGTGAAGTCACAGATATCTACGAGCAGTACTTC
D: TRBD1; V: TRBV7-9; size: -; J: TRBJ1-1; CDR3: CASSLGQGNTEAFF; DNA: TGTGCCAGCAGCTTGGGACAGGGGAACACTGAAGCTTTCTTT
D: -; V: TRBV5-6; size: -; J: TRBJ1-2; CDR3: CASSRQVVDGYTF; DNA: TGTGCCAGCAGCCGACAGGTCGTCGATGGCTACACCTTC
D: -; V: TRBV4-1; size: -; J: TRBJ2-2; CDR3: CASSQPFTGELFF; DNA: TGCGCCAGCAGCCAACCGTTCACCGGGGAGCTGTTTTTT
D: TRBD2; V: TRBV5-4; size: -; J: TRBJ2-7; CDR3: CASSVSGGLIGNEQYF; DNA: TGTGCCAGCAGCGTCAGCGGGGGGCTCATCGGAAACGAGCAGTACTTC
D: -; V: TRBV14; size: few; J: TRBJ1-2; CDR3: CASSHRGNYGYTF; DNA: TGTGCCAGCAGCCACCGGGGGAACTATGGCTACACCTTC
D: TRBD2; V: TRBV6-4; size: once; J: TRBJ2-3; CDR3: CASSPELARGSDTQYF; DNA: TGTGCCAGCAGTCCGGAACTAGCGAGAGGGTCGGATACGCAGTATTTT
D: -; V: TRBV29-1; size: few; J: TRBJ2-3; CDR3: CSVRFRGFADTQYF; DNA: TGCAGCGTTAGGTTTCGAGGTTTCGCAGATACGCAGTATTTT
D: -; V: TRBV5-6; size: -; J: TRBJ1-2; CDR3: CASSLFRTGYGYTF; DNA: TGTGCCAGCAGCTTGTTTAGAACAGGCTATGGCTACACCTTC
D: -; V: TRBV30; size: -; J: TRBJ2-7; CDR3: CAVSRGYEQYF; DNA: TGTGCCGTATCTCGGGGGTACGAGCAGTACTTC
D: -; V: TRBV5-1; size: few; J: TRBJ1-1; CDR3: CASRQGEAFF; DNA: TGCGCCAGCCGACAAGGTGAAGCTTTCTTT
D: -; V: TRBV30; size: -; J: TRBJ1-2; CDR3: CAWSPTGLVGYGYTF; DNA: TGTGCCTGGAGTCCTACAGGGTTGGTAGGCTATGGCTACACCTTC
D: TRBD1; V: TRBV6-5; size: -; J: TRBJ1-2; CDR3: CASSRDSKRYGYTF; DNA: TGTGCCAGCAGTAGGGACAGCAAGCGCTATGGCTACACCTTC
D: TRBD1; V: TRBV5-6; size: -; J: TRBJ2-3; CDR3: CASSLLPGQGIPDTQYF; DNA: TGTGCCAGCAGCTTGTTGCCCGGACAGGGGATCCCAGATACGCAGTATTTT
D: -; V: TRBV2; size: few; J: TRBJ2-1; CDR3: CASSDQLVGYNEQFF; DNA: TGTGCCAGCAGTGATCAACTAGTAGGATACAATGAGCAGTTCTTC
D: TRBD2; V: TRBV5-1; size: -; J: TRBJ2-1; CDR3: CASSRTSGGDNEQFF; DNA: TGCGCCAGCAGTAGGACTAGTGGGGGAGACAATGAGCAGTTCTTC
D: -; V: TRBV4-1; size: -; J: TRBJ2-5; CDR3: CASSQDGAWETQYF; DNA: TGCGCCAGCAGCCAAGATGGGGCCTGGGAGACCCAGTACTTC